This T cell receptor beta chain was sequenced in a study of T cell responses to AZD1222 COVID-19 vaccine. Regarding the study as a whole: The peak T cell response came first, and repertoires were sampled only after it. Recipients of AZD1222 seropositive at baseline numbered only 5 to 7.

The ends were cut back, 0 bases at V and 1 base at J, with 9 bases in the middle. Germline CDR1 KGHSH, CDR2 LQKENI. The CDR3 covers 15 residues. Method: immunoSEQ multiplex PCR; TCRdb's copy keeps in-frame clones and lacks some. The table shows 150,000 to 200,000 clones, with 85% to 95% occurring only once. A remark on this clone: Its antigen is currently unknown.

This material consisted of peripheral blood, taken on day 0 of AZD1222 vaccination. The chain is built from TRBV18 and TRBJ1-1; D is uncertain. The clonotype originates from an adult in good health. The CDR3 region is CASSPPGRWNTEAFF. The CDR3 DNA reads TGTGCCAGCTCACCACCGGGCAGATGGAACACTGAAGCTTTCTTT.